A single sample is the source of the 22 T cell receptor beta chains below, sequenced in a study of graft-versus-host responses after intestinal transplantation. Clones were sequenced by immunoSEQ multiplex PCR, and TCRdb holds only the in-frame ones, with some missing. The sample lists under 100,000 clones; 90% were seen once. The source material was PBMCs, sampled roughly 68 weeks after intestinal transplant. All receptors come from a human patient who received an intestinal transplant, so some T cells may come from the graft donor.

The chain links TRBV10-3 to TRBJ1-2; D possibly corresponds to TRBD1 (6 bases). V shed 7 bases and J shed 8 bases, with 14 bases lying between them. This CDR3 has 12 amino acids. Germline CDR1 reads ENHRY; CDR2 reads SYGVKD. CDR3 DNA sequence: TGTGCCATCAACACAGGGATCGGGGGCTACACCTTC. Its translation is CAINTGIGGYTF.

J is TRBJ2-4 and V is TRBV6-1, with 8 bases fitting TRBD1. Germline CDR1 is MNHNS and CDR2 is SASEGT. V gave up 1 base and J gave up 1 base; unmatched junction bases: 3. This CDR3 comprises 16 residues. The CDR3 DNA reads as TGTGCCAGCAGTGAAGGTGGGGACAGGGCCAAAAACATTCAGTACTTC. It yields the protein CASSEGGDRAKNIQYF.

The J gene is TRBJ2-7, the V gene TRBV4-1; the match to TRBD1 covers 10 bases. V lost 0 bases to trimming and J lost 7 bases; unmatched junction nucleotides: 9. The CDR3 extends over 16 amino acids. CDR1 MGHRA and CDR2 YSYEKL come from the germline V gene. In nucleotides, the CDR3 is TGCGCCAGCAGCCAAGAGGGGGACAGGGGTCACTGGGAGCAGTACTTC. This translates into CASSQEGDRGHWEQYF.

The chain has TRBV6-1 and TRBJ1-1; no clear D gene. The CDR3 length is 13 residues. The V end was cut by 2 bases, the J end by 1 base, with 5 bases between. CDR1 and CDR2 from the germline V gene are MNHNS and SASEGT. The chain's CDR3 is CASSEKPNTEAFF. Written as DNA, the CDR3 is TGTGCCAGCAGTGAAAAGCCGAACACTGAAGCTTTCTTT.

The CDR3, as DNA: TGTGCCAGCAGCTTGGACAGCACAGATACGCAGTATTTT. This encodes CASSLDSTDTQYF. The genes are TRBV5-6 and TRBJ2-3; D is unclear. The CDR3 has 13 residues. V was pared by 0 bases and J by 0 bases, with 2 bases between. Germline V CDR1 and CDR2: SGHDT, YYEEEE. Full variable domain (rest looked up from reference TRBV5-6 and TRBJ2-3): DAGVTQSPTHLIKTRGQQVTLRCSPKSGHDTVSWYQQALGQGPQFIFQYYEEEERQRGNFPDRFSGHQFPNYSSELNVNALLLGDSALYLCASSLDSTDTQYFGPGTRLTVL.

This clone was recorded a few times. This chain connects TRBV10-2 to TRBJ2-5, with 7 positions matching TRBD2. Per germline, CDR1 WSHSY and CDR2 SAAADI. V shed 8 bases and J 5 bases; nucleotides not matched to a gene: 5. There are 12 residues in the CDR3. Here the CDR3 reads CASLGGGETQYF. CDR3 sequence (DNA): TGCGCCAGCCTCGGGGGAGGGGAGACCCAGTACTTC.

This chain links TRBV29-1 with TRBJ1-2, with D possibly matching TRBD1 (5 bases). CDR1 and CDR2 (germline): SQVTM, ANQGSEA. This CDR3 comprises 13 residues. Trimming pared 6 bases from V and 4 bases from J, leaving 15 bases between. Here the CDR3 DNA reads TGCAGCGTCTCCGGGCAGGGAGGCTATGGCTACACCTTC. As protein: CSVSGQGGYGYTF. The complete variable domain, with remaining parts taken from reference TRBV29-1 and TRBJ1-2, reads SAVISQKPSRDICQRGTSLTIQCQVDSQVTMMFWYRQQPGQSLTLIATANQGSEATYESGFVIDKFPISRPNLTFSTLTVSNMSPEDSSIYLCSVSGQGGYGYTFGSGTRLTVV.

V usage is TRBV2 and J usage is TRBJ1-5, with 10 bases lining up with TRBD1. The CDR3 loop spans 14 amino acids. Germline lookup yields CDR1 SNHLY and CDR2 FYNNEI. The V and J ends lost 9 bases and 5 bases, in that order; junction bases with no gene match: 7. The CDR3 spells CASENGTGDQPQHF. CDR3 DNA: TGTGCCAGTGAAAACGGGACAGGGGATCAGCCCCAGCATTTT.

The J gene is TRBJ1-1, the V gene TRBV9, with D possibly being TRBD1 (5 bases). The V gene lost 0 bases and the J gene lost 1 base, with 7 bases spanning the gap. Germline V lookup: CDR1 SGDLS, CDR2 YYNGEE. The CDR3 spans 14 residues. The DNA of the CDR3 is TGTGCCAGCAGCGTAGGAGGGGCGAACACTGAAGCTTTCTTT. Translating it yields CASSVGGANTEAFF.

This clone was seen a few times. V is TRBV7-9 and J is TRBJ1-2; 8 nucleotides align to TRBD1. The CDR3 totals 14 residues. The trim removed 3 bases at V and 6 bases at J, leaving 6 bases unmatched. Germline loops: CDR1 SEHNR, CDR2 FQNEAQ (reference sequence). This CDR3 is CASSFDRGVDGYTF. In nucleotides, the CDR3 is TGTGCCAGCAGCTTTGACAGGGGAGTGGATGGCTACACCTTC.

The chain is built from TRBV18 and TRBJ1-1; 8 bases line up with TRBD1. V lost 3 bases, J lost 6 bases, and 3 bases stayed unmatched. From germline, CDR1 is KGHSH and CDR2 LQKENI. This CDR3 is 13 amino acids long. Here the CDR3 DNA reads TGTGCCAGCTCACCGAAGACAGGGGCTGAAGCTTTCTTT. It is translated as CASSPKTGAEAFF.

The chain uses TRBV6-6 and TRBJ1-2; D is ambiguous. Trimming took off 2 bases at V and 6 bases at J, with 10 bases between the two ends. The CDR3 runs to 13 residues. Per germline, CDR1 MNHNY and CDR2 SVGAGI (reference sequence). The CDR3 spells CASSYVVADGYTF. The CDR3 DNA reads TGTGCCAGCAGTTACGTGGTGGCCGATGGCTACACCTTC.

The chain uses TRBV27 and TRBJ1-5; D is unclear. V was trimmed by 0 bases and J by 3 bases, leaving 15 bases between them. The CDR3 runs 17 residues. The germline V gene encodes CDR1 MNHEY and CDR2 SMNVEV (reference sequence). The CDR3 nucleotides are TGTGCCAGCAGTTTATCCCCCGTTACTCCGGTCAATCAGCCCCAGCATTTT. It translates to CASSLSPVTPVNQPQHF.

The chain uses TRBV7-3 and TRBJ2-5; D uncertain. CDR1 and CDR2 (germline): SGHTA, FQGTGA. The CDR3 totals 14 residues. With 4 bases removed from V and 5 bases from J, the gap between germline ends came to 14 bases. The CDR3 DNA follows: TGTGCCAGCAGCTCCCCCACTGCAGGTGAGACCCAGTACTTC. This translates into CASSSPTAGETQYF.

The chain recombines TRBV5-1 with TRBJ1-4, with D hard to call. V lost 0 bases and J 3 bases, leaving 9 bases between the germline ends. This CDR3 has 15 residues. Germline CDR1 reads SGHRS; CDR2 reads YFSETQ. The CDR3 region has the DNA TGCGCCAGCAGCTTGGGTGGGAAGCCTAATGAAAAACTGTTTTTT. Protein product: CASSLGGKPNEKLFF.

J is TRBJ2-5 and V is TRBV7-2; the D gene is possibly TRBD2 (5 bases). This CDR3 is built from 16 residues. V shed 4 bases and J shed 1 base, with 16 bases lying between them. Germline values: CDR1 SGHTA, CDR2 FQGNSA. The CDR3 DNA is TGTGCCAGCAGCTCCTCCTCGGGGATGGGCCAAGAGACCCAGTACTTC. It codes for CASSSSSGMGQETQYF.

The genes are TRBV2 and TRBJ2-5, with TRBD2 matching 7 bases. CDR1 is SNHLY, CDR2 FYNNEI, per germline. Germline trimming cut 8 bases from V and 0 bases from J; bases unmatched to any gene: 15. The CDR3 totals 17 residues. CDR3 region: CASLGRGSKDYQETQYF. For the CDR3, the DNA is TGTGCCAGCCTGGGGCGGGGGTCCAAAGACTACCAAGAGACCCAGTACTTC. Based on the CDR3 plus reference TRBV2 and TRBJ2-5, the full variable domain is EPEVTQTPSHQVTQMGQEVILRCVPISNHLYFYWYRQILGQKVEFLVSFYNNEISEKSEIFDDQFSVERPDGSNFTLKIRSTKLEDSAMYFCASLGRGSKDYQETQYFGPGTRLLVL.

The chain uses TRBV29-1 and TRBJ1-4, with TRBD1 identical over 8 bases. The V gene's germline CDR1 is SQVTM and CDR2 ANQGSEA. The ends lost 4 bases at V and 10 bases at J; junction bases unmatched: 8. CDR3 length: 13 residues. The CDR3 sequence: CSVVKDREGKLFF. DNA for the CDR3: TGCAGCGTTGTAAAGGACAGGGAGGGAAAACTGTTTTTT.

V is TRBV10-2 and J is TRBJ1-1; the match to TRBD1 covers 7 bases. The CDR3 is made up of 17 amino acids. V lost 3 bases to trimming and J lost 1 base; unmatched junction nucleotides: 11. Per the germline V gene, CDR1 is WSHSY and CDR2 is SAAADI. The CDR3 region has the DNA TGCGCCAGCAGTGACCCCAACAGGGGTGGGAGGAACACTGAAGCTTTCTTT. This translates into CASSDPNRGGRNTEAFF.

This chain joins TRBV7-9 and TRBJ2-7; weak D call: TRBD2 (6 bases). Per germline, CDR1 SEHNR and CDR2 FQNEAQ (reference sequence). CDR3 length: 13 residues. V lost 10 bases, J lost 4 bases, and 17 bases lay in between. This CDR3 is CATAGVAAYEQYF. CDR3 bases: TGTGCCACCGCCGGGGTAGCGGCGTACGAGCAGTACTTC.

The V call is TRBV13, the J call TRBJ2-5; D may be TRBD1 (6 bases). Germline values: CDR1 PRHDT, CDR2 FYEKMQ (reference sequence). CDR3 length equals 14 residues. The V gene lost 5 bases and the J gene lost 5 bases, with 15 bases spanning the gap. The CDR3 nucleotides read TGTGCCAGCAGCATCAGCTGGGGGCTTGAGACCCAGTACTTC. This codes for CASSISWGLETQYF.

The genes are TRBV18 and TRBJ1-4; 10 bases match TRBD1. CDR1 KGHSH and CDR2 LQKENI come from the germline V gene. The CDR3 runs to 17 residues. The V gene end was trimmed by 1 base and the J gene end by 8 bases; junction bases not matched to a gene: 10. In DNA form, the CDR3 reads TGTGCCAGCTCACCACGATTGGGACAGGGGAAGTTGGAAAAACTGTTTTTT. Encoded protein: CASSPRLGQGKLEKLFF. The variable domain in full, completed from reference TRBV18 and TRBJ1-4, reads NAGVMQNPRHLVRRRGQEARLRCSPMKGHSHVYWYRQLPEEGLKFMVYLQKENIIDESGMPKERFSAEFPKEGPSILRIQQVVRGDSAAYFCASSPRLGQGKLEKLFFGSGTQLSVL.